The 2 T cell receptor beta chains given below trace back to one sample, sequenced in a study of radiation and T cells in renal cell carcinoma. Time point reported: baseline pretreatment blood. Treatment specified: 15 Gy SBRT to primary tumor, nephrectomy 4 weeks later. Produced via immunoSEQ multiplex PCR; TCRdb's table is partial and in-frame only. The data show about 91,000 clones, 82% seen once. The sample in question was blood, obtained from a patient whose treatment included radiotherapy and nephrectomy. The origin of the receptors is a man aged 60 to 69 with renal cell carcinoma.

This clone showed up just once. This chain links TRBV7-9 with TRBJ2-5; 7 positions match TRBD1. The V and J ends lost 0 bases and 5 bases, in that order; junction bases with no gene match: 12. Germline V lookup: CDR1 SEHNR, CDR2 FQNEAQ (reference sequence). The CDR3 contains 17 residues. CDR3 bases: TGTGCCAGCAGCTTAGCGGCAGGGGGAAACTTAATGGAGACCCAGTACTTC. Translating gives CASSLAAGGNLMETQYF.

The V call is TRBV2, the J call TRBJ2-2, with TRBD2 identical over 8 bases. Trimming removed 2 bases from V and 0 bases from J; junction bases left unmatched: 14. The germline V gene has CDR1 SNHLY and CDR2 FYNNEI. This CDR3 region has 20 residues. The CDR3 spells CASSESGLAGGRSNTGELFF. The CDR3 bases are TGTGCCAGCAGTGAATCGGGGCTAGCGGGTGGGAGATCGAACACCGGGGAGCTGTTTTTT.